This T cell receptor beta chain appears in the sequencing data of a study of OX40 agonist ivuxolimab in advanced cancers. Turning to the study itself: An agonistic anti-OX40 (CD134) antibody, ivuxolimab, was used to treat the patients. Melanoma, hepatocellular carcinoma, head and neck or renal cell cancer occurred in dose-escalation patients.

TCRdb's table, derived via immunoSEQ multiplex PCR, lists solely in-frame clones and lacks some. The data show about 49,000 clones, roughly 94% seen once. Trimming cost V 1 base and J 4 bases; bases outside gene matches: 0. The length of the CDR3 is 14 residues. Looked up from germline, CDR1 is SEHNR and CDR2 is FQNEAQ (reference sequence). This specimen was CD4+ or CD8+ T cells sorted from blood, taken in a trial of the OX40 agonist ivuxolimab. The chain has TRBV7-9 and TRBJ1-5; 8 bases agree with TRBD1. The sequence was collected from an adult with an advanced solid tumor such as melanoma, head and neck, liver or kidney cancer. Written as DNA, the CDR3 is TGTGCCAGCAGCTTAGGGACAGGGAATCAGCCCCAGCATTTT. This sequence encodes CASSLGTGNQPQHF.